The next 20 T cell receptor beta chains were all read from a single sample in a study of cytomegalovirus exposure and HLA in healthy donors. The PCR made use of 60 Vbeta and 13 Jbeta primers. Repertoires were generated with immunoSEQ multiplex PCR, while TCRdb's copy carries only in-frame clones and drops some. The sample carries 100,000 to 150,000 clones, approximately 74% recorded once. The sample consisted of PBMCs. Every receptor here comes from a man aged 35 to 55 in good health and CMV-seropositive.

The chain links TRBV9 to TRBJ2-1; TRBD2 agrees at 7 bases. V gave up 0 bases and J gave up 12 bases; unmatched junction bases: 3. This CDR3 has 12 residues. Germline lookup yields CDR1 SGDLS and CDR2 YYNGEE. The CDR3, as DNA: TGTGCCAGCAGCGTAGCGGGGGGACGGCAGTTCTTC. Encoded protein: CASSVAGGRQFF.

J is TRBJ1-6 and V is TRBV7-9, with TRBD1 identical over 7 bases. The length of the CDR3 is 14 residues. V lost 7 bases to trimming and J lost 6 bases; unmatched junction nucleotides: 6. Germline assignment: CDR1 SEHNR and CDR2 FQNEAQ (reference sequence). As DNA, the CDR3 is TGTGCCAGCACCGAGGGACAGAGTAATTCACCCCTCCACTTT. Translating it yields CASTEGQSNSPLHF.

This clone was counted only a few times. This chain uses TRBV5-4 with TRBJ1-1, with D unresolved. This CDR3 region has 15 residues. From germline, CDR1 is SGHNT and CDR2 YYREEE (reference sequence). Trimming cost V 2 bases and J 4 bases, with 15 bases left between them. The CDR3 nucleotides read TGTGCCAGCAGCTTATCCCACGTCGGAGGCACTGAAGCTTTCTTT. Its protein product is CASSLSHVGGTEAFF.

This clone was counted only a few times. The V and J genes are TRBV7-9 and TRBJ2-3; TRBD1 matches at 8 bases. V shed 5 bases and J 0 bases; nucleotides not matched to a gene: 4. Germline V gives CDR1 SEHNR, CDR2 FQNEAQ (reference sequence). The CDR3 is 15 residues long. The CDR3 here is CASSGWTGSTDTQYF. CDR3 in DNA: TGTGCCAGCAGCGGGTGGACAGGGAGCACAGATACGCAGTATTTT.

The chain combines TRBV5-8 with TRBJ2-2, with TRBD1 matching 7 bases. The germline gives CDR1 SGHTS, CDR2 YDEGEE. The CDR3 sequence is 14 residues long. V lost 4 bases to trimming and J lost 3 bases; unmatched junction nucleotides: 3. The CDR3: CASSRGRDTGELFF. CDR3 bases: TGTGCCAGCAGCAGGGGGCGCGACACCGGGGAGCTGTTTTTT.

The chain combines TRBV7-8 with TRBJ1-6, with 7 bases matching TRBD1. With 5 bases clipped from V and 5 bases from J, the junction kept 3 bases outside the gene matches. The CDR3 runs 14 residues. Germline lookup yields CDR1 SGHVS and CDR2 FQNEAQ. In nucleotides, the CDR3 is TGTGCCAGCAGCCCCAGGGGGAATAATTCACCCCTCCACTTT. This encodes CASSPRGNNSPLHF.

The CDR3 reads CASSLANRQNNEQFF. CDR3 DNA: TGCGCCAGCAGCTTGGCCAACAGACAGAACAATGAGCAGTTCTTC. V and J are TRBV5-1 and TRBJ2-1, with a weak D call TRBD1 (5 bases). Trimming took off 0 bases at V and 5 bases at J, with 12 bases between the two ends. This CDR3 has 15 residues. From germline, CDR1 is SGHRS and CDR2 YFSETQ. The whole variable domain, remainder taken from reference TRBV5-1 and TRBJ2-1, is KAGVTQTPRYLIKTRGQQVTLSCSPISGHRSVSWYQQTPGQGLQFLFEYFSETQRNKGNFPGRFSGRQFSNSRSEMNVSTLELGDSALYLCASSLANRQNNEQFFGPGTRLTVL.

V and J are TRBV2 and TRBJ2-7; weak D call: TRBD1 (5 bases). The V end was cut by 5 bases, the J end by 7 bases, with 15 bases between. The CDR3 length is 13 residues. The germline V gene encodes CDR1 SNHLY and CDR2 FYNNEI. The DNA for the CDR3 is TGTGCCAGCAGTTTGGCAGGGCTGGGGGAGCAGTACTTC. Protein: CASSLAGLGEQYF.

V usage is TRBV30 and J usage is TRBJ2-1, with a weak D call TRBD2 (5 bases). V dropped 2 bases and J dropped 8 bases, with 7 bases sitting between them. The CDR3 has 11 residues. Germline lookup yields CDR1 GTSNPN and CDR2 SVGIG (reference sequence). Here the CDR3 reads CAWSLGDEQFF. CDR3 coding DNA: TGTGCCTGGAGTTTGGGAGATGAGCAGTTCTTC.

The J gene is TRBJ1-6, the V gene TRBV18; unclear D gene. The CDR3 extends over 14 amino acids. Between the trimmed V and J ends, which lost 8 bases and 5 bases, there was a span of 13 bases. Per the germline V gene, CDR1 is KGHSH and CDR2 is LQKENI. The DNA for the CDR3 is TGTGCCAGCAGCTCGTGGTTAAATAATTCACCCCTCCACTTT. Translated, it gives CASSSWLNNSPLHF.

The chain joins TRBV9 to TRBJ2-7; 9 nucleotides align to TRBD1. After removal of 1 base from V and 4 bases from J, the junction contained 6 bases not matched to a gene. Per germline, CDR1 SGDLS and CDR2 YYNGEE. This CDR3 comprises 15 residues. CDR3: CASSVTGTGRYEQYF. The DNA for the CDR3 is TGTGCCAGCAGCGTAACCGGGACAGGGAGGTACGAGCAGTACTTC. Full variable domain (rest looked up from reference TRBV9 and TRBJ2-7): DSGVTQTPKHLITATGQRVTLRCSPRSGDLSVYWYQQSLDQGLQFLIQYYNGEERAKGNILERFSAQQFPDLHSELNLSSLELGDSALYFCASSVTGTGRYEQYFGPGTRLTVT.

The J gene is TRBJ1-5, the V gene TRBV2, with TRBD1 matching over 8 bases. CDR3 size: 14 residues. J was trimmed by 6 bases and V by 4 bases; bases with no gene match: 5. CDR1 SNHLY and CDR2 FYNNEI come from the germline V gene. The CDR3 nucleotides read TGTGCCAGCAGTGTCGGACAGGGAGCTCAGCCCCAGCATTTT. Translation: CASSVGQGAQPQHF.

CDR3: CASSYGLTGRNTEAFF. The CDR3 nucleotides are TGTGCCAGCAGTTACGGGTTGACAGGGAGAAACACTGAAGCTTTCTTT. The J gene is TRBJ1-1, the V gene TRBV6-6; 7 bases fit TRBD1. Trimming cost V 2 bases and J 2 bases; bases outside gene matches: 8. Per germline, CDR1 MNHNY and CDR2 SVGAGI (reference sequence). This CDR3 is 16 amino acids long.

The rearrangement links TRBV5-5 to TRBJ2-7; no reliable D call. Trimming took off 0 bases at V and 3 bases at J, with 4 bases between the two ends. The CDR3 covers 12 residues. Germline V gene data show CDR1 as SGHKS and CDR2 as YYEKEE (reference sequence). DNA of the CDR3: TGTGCCAGCAGCTTGGCCCGCTACGAGCAGTACTTC. As protein: CASSLARYEQYF. The whole variable domain, remainder taken from reference TRBV5-5 and TRBJ2-7, is DAGVTQSPTHLIKTRGQQVTLRCSPISGHKSVSWYQQVLGQGPQFIFQYYEKEERGRGNFPDRFSARQFPNYSSELNVNALLLGDSALYLCASSLARYEQYFGPGTRLTVT.

This clone appeared once. The chain employs TRBV9 and TRBJ1-2, with D tentatively TRBD1 (5 bases). V was pared by 4 bases and J by 0 bases, with 13 bases between. Germline assignment: CDR1 SGDLS and CDR2 YYNGEE. There are 15 residues in the CDR3. CDR3 bases: TGTGCCAGCAGCCAGACAGTGAGAGCTAACTATGGCTACACCTTC. It translates to CASSQTVRANYGYTF.

The chain is built from TRBV6-4 and TRBJ2-7; a possible D gene is TRBD2 (6 bases). CDR1 and CDR2 (germline): MRHNA, SNTAGT. The ends were cut back, 6 bases at V and 0 bases at J, with 12 bases in the middle. The CDR3 is 14 residues long. CDR3: CASSRGADSYEQYF. CDR3 DNA: TGTGCCAGCAGCCGCGGGGCTGACTCCTACGAGCAGTACTTC.

The V call is TRBV7-7, the J call TRBJ2-5; perhaps TRBD1 as D (6 bases). V lost 3 bases and J lost 2, with 10 bases in between. The CDR3 totals 14 residues. Looked up from germline, CDR1 is SSHAT and CDR2 is FNYEAQ (reference sequence). The CDR3 is CASSLDSIQETQYF. The CDR3, as DNA: TGTGCCAGCAGCTTGGACAGCATACAAGAGACCCAGTACTTC. Drawing the rest from reference TRBV7-7 and TRBJ2-5, the complete variable domain is GAGVSQSPRYKVTKRGQDVTLRCDPISSHATLYWYQQALGQGPEFLTYFNYEAQPDKSGLPSDRFSAERPEGSISTLTIQRTEQRDSAMYRCASSLDSIQETQYFGPGTRLLVL.

This clone has just a few counts. The chain links TRBV10-3 to TRBJ1-1; possibly TRBD1 for D (6 bases). The CDR3 has 11 residues. CDR1 is ENHRY, CDR2 SYGVKD, per germline. Trimming stripped 11 bases from V and 1 base from J, with 8 bases between. CDR3 bases: TGTGCCGCAGGGGAGAACACTGAAGCTTTCTTT. Translation: CAAGENTEAFF.

V and J are TRBV19 and TRBJ2-7, with D possibly being TRBD2 (6 bases). Trimming removed 5 bases from V and 3 bases from J, with 8 bases in between. Looked up from germline, CDR1 is LNHDA and CDR2 is SQIVND (reference sequence). The CDR3 length is 12 residues. The CDR3 bases are TGTGCCAGTAGTTCGGGAGTCTACGAGCAGTACTTC. Its protein is CASSSGVYEQYF.

In its sample, this clone was seen a few times. The gene calls are TRBV28 and TRBJ2-7; 9 bases align to TRBD2. V lost 4 bases to trimming and J lost 12 bases; unmatched junction nucleotides: 10. This CDR3 is 13 amino acids long. CDR1 is MDHEN and CDR2 is SYDVKM in the germline V gene. Here the CDR3 reads CASSSGLAKNLYF. In DNA form, the CDR3 reads TGTGCCAGCAGTTCGGGACTAGCCAAAAACCTGTACTTC.